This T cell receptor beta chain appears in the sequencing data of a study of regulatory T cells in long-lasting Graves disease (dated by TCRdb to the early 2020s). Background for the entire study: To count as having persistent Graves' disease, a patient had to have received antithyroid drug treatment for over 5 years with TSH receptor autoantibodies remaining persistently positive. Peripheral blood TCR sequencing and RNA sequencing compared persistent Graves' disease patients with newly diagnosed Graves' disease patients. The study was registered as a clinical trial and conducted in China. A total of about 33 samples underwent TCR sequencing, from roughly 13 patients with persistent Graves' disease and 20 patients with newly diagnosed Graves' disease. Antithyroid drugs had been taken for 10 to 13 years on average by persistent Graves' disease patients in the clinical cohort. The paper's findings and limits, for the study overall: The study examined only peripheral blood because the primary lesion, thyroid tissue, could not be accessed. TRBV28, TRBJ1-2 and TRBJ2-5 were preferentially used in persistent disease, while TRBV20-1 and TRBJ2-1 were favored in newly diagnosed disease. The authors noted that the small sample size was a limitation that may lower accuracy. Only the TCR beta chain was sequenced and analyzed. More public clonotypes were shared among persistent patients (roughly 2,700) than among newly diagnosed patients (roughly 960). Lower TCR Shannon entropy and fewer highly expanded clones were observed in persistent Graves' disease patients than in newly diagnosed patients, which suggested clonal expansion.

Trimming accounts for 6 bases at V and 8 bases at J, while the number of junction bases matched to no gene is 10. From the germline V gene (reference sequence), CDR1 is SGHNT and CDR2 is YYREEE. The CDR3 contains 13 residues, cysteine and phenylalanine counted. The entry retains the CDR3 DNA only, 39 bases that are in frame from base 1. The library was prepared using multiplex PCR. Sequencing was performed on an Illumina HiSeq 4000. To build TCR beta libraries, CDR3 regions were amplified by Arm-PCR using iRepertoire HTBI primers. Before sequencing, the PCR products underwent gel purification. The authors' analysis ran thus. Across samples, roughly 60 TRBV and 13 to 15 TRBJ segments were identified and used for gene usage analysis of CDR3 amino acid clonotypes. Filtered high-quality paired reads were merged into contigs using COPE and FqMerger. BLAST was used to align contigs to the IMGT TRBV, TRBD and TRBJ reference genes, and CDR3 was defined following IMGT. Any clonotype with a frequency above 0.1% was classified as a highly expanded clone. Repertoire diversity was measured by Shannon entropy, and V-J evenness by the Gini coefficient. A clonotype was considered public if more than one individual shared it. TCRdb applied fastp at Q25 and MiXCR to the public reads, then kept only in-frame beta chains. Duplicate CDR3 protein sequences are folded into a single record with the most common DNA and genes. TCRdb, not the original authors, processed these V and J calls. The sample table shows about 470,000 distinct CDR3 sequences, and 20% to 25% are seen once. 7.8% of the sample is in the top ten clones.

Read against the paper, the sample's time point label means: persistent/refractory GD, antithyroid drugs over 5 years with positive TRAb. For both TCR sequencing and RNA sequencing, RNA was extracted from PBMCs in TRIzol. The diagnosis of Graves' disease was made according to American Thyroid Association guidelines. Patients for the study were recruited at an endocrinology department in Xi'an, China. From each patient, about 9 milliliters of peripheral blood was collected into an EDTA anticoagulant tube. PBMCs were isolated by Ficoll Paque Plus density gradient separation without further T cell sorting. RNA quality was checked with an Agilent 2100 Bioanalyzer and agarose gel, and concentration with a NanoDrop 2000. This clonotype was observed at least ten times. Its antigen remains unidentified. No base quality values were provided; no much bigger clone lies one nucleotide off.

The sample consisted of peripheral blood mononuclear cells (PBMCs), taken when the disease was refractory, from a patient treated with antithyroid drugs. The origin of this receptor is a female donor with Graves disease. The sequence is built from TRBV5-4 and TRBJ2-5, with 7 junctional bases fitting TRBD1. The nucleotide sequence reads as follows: TGTGCCAGCAAGGGGACAGACCAAGGAACCCAGTACTTC. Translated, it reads CASKGTDQGTQYF. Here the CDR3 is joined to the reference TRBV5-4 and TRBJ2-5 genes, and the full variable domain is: ETGVTQSPTHLIKTRGQQVTLRCSSQSGHNTVSWYQQALGQGPQFIFQYYREEENGRGNFPPRFSGLQFPNYSSELNVNALELDDSALYLCASKGTDQGTQYFGPGTRLLVL.